This entry lists 18 T cell receptor beta chains sequenced from one sample in a study of cytomegalovirus exposure and HLA in healthy donors. TCRdb's table, derived via immunoSEQ multiplex PCR, lists solely in-frame clones and lacks some. The sample has around 250,000 clones; nearly 90% are singletons. The material sequenced was PBMCs. Receptors originate from a woman under 30 in good health and CMV-seronegative.

The V gene is TRBV7-2, the J gene TRBJ1-6; TRBD1 matches 8 bases. Trimming cost V 2 bases and J 0 bases; bases outside gene matches: 6. The CDR3 length is 18 residues. Per germline, CDR1 SGHTA and CDR2 FQGNSA. CDR3 in amino acids: CASSLRTGSSSYNSPLHF. DNA for the CDR3: TGTGCCAGCAGCTTAAGGACAGGGTCCAGCTCCTATAATTCACCCCTCCACTTT.

The V call is TRBV5-4, the J call TRBJ1-2, with 7 nucleotides matching TRBD1. The germline CDR1 and CDR2 sequences are SGHNT and YYREEE (reference sequence). V was pared by 3 bases and J by 2 bases, with 7 bases of the junction left unmatched. This CDR3 is 15 amino acids long. The CDR3 DNA reads as TGTGCCAGCAGCTCCGCACAGGGGCCCAACTATGGCTACACCTTC. Translation gives CASSSAQGPNYGYTF.

The gene calls are TRBV7-6 and TRBJ2-3; possibly TRBD2 for D (7 bases). Per the germline V gene, CDR1 is SGHVS and CDR2 is FNYEAQ. The CDR3 contains 16 residues. Deletions cut 1 base from V and 7 bases from J, with 18 bases between. CDR3 in amino acids: CASSLEVGGPSHTQYF. For the CDR3, the DNA is TGTGCCAGCAGCTTAGAGGTGGGGGGGCCGTCGCATACGCAGTATTTT. Drawing the rest from reference TRBV7-6 and TRBJ2-3, the complete variable domain is GAGVSQSPRYKVTKRGQDVALRCDPISGHVSLYWYRQALGQGPEFLTYFNYEAQQDKSGLPNDRFSAERPEGSISTLTIQRTEQRDSAMYRCASSLEVGGPSHTQYFGPGTRLTVL.

The chain combines TRBV2 with TRBJ2-3; D remains ambiguous. Trimming stripped 8 bases from V and 6 bases from J, with 6 bases between. Germline CDR1 is SNHLY and CDR2 is FYNNEI. This CDR3 comprises 10 residues. CDR3 amino acids: CASYLDTQYF. In nucleotides, the CDR3 is TGTGCCAGCTATTTGGATACGCAGTATTTT.

V usage is TRBV7-3 and J usage is TRBJ2-1; 12 bases are shared with TRBD1. With 6 bases clipped from V and 10 bases from J, the junction kept 4 bases outside the gene matches. CDR3 length: 13 amino acids. The germline gives CDR1 SGHTA, CDR2 FQGTGA. CDR3 sequence (DNA): TGTGCCAGCAGGGGACAGGGGGCGCGGGAGCAGTTCTTC. This encodes CASRGQGAREQFF.

The rearrangement links TRBV5-4 to TRBJ2-7; 8 bases align to TRBD2. After removal of 2 bases from V and 3 bases from J, the junction contained 7 bases not matched to a gene. The CDR3 runs to 15 residues. Germline CDR1 and CDR2: SGHNT and YYREEE (reference sequence). The CDR3 sequence is CASSFYGGENYEQYV. The CDR3 DNA reads as TGTGCCAGCAGCTTTTACGGGGGGGAGAACTACGAGCAGTACGTC.

The genes are TRBV28 and TRBJ1-2; a possible D gene is TRBD1 (6 bases). The CDR3 is 15 amino acids. V was cut by 6 bases and J by 0 bases, with 14 bases left in between. Germline V lookup: CDR1 MDHEN, CDR2 SYDVKM. The CDR3 DNA reads as TGTGCCAGCAGAATTGTGGGGGCCGCTAACTATGGCTACACCTTC. Amino acid sequence: CASRIVGAANYGYTF.

This rearrangement joins TRBV7-2 to TRBJ2-3; 7 positions match TRBD2. The V gene end was trimmed by 1 base and the J gene end by 1 base; junction bases not matched to a gene: 8. The CDR3 loop spans 17 amino acids. Per the germline V gene, CDR1 is SGHTA and CDR2 is FQGNSA. The CDR3 nucleotides read TGTGCCAGCAGCTTAGTCCTCGCGGGGGAACGCACAGATACGCAGTATTTT. It specifies CASSLVLAGERTDTQYF.

CDR3 loop: CASRQDRARETQYF. The CDR3 region has the DNA TGTGCCAGCAGACAGGACAGGGCGCGGGAGACCCAGTACTTC. The genes are TRBV6-5 and TRBJ2-5; 8 positions match TRBD1. The CDR3 is made up of 14 amino acids. V gave up 6 bases and J gave up 5 bases; unmatched junction bases: 8. Germline V gene data show CDR1 as MNHEY and CDR2 as SVGAGI.

The CDR3 region has the DNA TGCGCCAGCCGCGGGGTAGCGGGGGACTCTTACAATGAGCAGTTCTTC. Amino acid sequence: CASRGVAGDSYNEQFF. V usage is TRBV5-1 and J usage is TRBJ2-1, with 9 bases aligning to TRBD2. J was trimmed by 4 bases and V by 7 bases; bases with no gene match: 12. This CDR3 comprises 16 residues. Germline-derived CDR1 and CDR2 are SGHRS and YFSETQ.

The chain joins TRBV10-2 to TRBJ2-7; 7 bases line up with TRBD2. This CDR3 spans 15 amino acids. The V gene end was trimmed by 2 bases and the J gene end by 1 base; junction bases not matched to a gene: 5. Germline CDR1 and CDR2: WSHSY and SAAADI. Here the CDR3 reads CASSELLAASYEQYF. CDR3 coding DNA: TGCGCCAGCAGTGAGCTGCTAGCGGCTTCCTACGAGCAGTACTTC.

Only one count was recorded for this clone. The chain has TRBV6-5 and TRBJ1-1; TRBD1 is a possible D gene (5 bases). Trimming shortened V by 0 bases and J by 6 bases, and 11 bases separated the two germline ends. Per the germline V gene, CDR1 is MNHEY and CDR2 is SVGAGI. The CDR3 length is 14 residues. In nucleotides, the CDR3 is TGTGCCAGCAGTTACTCGAGACGGGGGTCTGAAGCTTTCTTT. It yields the protein CASSYSRRGSEAFF.

In this sample, this clone turned up a few times. This CDR3 is also generated by other DNA sequences in the sample. The gene calls are TRBV7-2 and TRBJ2-7; 12 bases are a match to TRBD1. CDR1 and CDR2 from the germline V gene are SGHTA and FQGNSA. V lost 3 bases to trimming and J lost 4 bases; unmatched junction nucleotides: 1. The CDR3 totals 14 residues. The CDR3 protein is CASSLGQGAYEQYF. The CDR3 region has the DNA TGTGCCAGCAGCTTGGGACAGGGGGCGTACGAGCAGTACTTC. The full variable domain, with the rest looked up from reference TRBV7-2 and TRBJ2-7, is GAGVSQSPSNKVTEKGKDVELRCDPISGHTALYWYRQSLGQGLEFLIYFQGNSAPDKSGLPSDRFSAERTGGSVSTLTIQRTQQEDSAVYLCASSLGQGAYEQYFGPGTRLTVT.

Only a few counts were recorded for this clone. The V and J genes are TRBV2 and TRBJ1-6; no firm D call. Trimming left V 7 bases short and J 6 bases short, with 10 bases between. There are 13 residues in the CDR3. Germline CDR1 reads SNHLY; CDR2 reads FYNNEI. CDR3 coding DNA: TGTGCCAGCATCTTCATCAGTAATTCACCCCTCCACTTT. It specifies CASIFISNSPLHF.

This chain joins TRBV28 and TRBJ1-4; D unresolved. Trimming took off 8 bases at V and 3 bases at J, with 13 bases between the two ends. Germline V gene lookup returns CDR1 MDHEN and CDR2 SYDVKM. The CDR3 sequence is 14 residues long. CDR3 in amino acids: CASRGVNANEKLFF. The CDR3, as DNA: TGTGCCAGCCGCGGGGTGAATGCTAATGAAAAACTGTTTTTT.

This chain joins TRBV28 and TRBJ1-5, with D maybe TRBD1 (6 bases). The germline gives CDR1 MDHEN, CDR2 SYDVKM. Trimming stripped 4 bases from V and 3 bases from J, with 16 bases between. This CDR3 is built from 16 residues. CDR3 in DNA: TGTGCCAGCAGTTCCACCGGCAGGGGTAACAATCAGCCCCAGCATTTT. This sequence encodes CASSSTGRGNNQPQHF.

The chain links TRBV27 to TRBJ1-1; possibly TRBD1 for D (6 bases). Germline values: CDR1 MNHEY, CDR2 SMNVEV (reference sequence). There are 15 residues in the CDR3. With 5 bases removed from V and 2 bases from J, the gap between germline ends came to 15 bases. The CDR3 coding sequence is TGTGCCAGCAGTGCTCGACAGGAGCTAAACACTGAAGCTTTCTTT. Translating it yields CASSARQELNTEAFF.

V and J are TRBV6-1 and TRBJ2-7; D is ambiguous. CDR3 size: 15 residues. With 2 bases removed from V and 6 bases from J, the gap between germline ends came to 17 bases. Germline V gene data show CDR1 as MNHNS and CDR2 as SASEGT. DNA for the CDR3: TGTGCCAGCAGTGAATCTATGTGGTGGTTAAGCGAGCAGTACGTC. Translating it yields CASSESMWWLSEQYV.